The present TCR beta chain was sequenced within a study of T cells in Graves' hyperthyroidism and ophthalmopathy. Amplified regions were TCR beta CDR3 sequences from RNA transcripts. Carried out on the TCR CDR3, a first-round RT-PCR used the HTBI primer set. Each CDR3 protein is one row after TCRdb ran MiXCR on the multiplex PCR reads. This table has 400,000 to 450,000 distinct CDR3 sequences, under 15% appearing once. Only a few counts were recorded for this clonotype. Germline lookup yields CDR1 SGDLS and CDR2 YYNGEE. This CDR3 is 14 amino acids long. V was trimmed by 3 bases and J by 0 bases, leaving 7 bases between them.

The chain uses TRBV9 and TRBJ1-3; D uncertain. This receptor was obtained from a man younger than 30 with Graves' ophthalmopathy. The sequenced sample was blood. DNA for the CDR3: TGTGCCAGCAGCGCCGAGTCCTCTGGAAACACCATATATTTT. It codes for CASSAESSGNTIYF.